These 3 T cell receptor beta chains were all obtained from the same sample, sequenced in a study of T cells in Graves' hyperthyroidism and ophthalmopathy. RNA transcripts were the template for amplifying TCR beta CDR3 regions. During a first-round RT-PCR of the TCR CDR3, the HTBI primer set was used. MiXCR, run by TCRdb on the multiplex PCR reads, gives a single entry per CDR3 protein. This table has 650,000 to 850,000 distinct CDR3 sequences, about 19% appearing once. The specimen was blood. The receptors shown here come from a woman aged 45 to 65 with Graves' hyperthyroidism that later progressed to Graves' ophthalmopathy.

A note on this clonotype: One junction end does not reproduce the germline sequence, and a read error may be involved. The gene calls are TRBV7-7 and TRBJ2-1; a possible D gene is TRBD2 (7 bases). The CDR3 covers 15 residues. The germline CDR1 and CDR2 sequences are SSHAT and FNYEAQ (reference sequence). CDR3 in DNA: TGTGCTAGCAGCTTAGGACTAGGAGGGGGCAATGAGCAGTTCTTC. It translates to CASSLGLGGGNEQFF.

This clonotype was seen a few times. The rearrangement uses TRBV5-1 and TRBJ1-6; no clear D. Per the germline V gene, CDR1 is SGHRS and CDR2 is YFSETQ. This CDR3 region has 14 residues. V lost 1 base to trimming and J lost 7 bases, with 9 bases between them. The DNA for the CDR3 is TGCGCCAGCAGCTTGCGGTCAGAGAATTCACCCCTCCACTTT. It codes for CASSLRSENSPLHF.

This clonotype was counted ten times or more. The chain links TRBV5-1 to TRBJ2-1, with TRBD2 matching 7 bases. The trim removed 0 bases at V and 4 bases at J, leaving 4 bases unmatched. The CDR3 is 15 amino acids. Germline assignment: CDR1 SGHRS and CDR2 YFSETQ. CDR3 sequence reads: CASSLDQGGYNEQFF. In nucleotides, the CDR3 is TGCGCCAGCAGCTTGGATCAGGGAGGGTACAATGAGCAGTTCTTC.